The following is a T cell receptor beta chain sequence with its context. Its ends do not fully match the called genes, so a read error is possible. The sample belongs to a study of identical twins. TCRdb processed the 5' RACE reads anew with MiXCR; each CDR3 protein has one entry. Of about 660,000 distinct CDR3 sequences in the sample, under 9% were seen once. This CDR3 region has 15 residues. Germline CDR1 is SSHAT and CDR2 is FNYEAQ (reference sequence). The same specimen was also included in a second study, on yellow fever vaccine responses in identical twins. From that paper: Twins' vaccine T cell response reportedly seemed partly convergent, partly personalized.

Sequenced material: PBMCs. The TCR comes from a woman in her late teens or twenties in good health. V is TRBV7-7 and J is TRBJ2-7; tentative D call: TRBD2 (7 bases). CDR3 amino acids: CASSLEAGAAGEQYF. Written as DNA, the CDR3 is TGTGCTAGCAGCTTAGAGGCGGGGGCCGCTGGCGAGCAGTACTTC.